The 20 T cell receptor beta chains presented below share a single source sample, sequenced in a study of blood T cell repertoires in COVID-19. TCRdb's table, derived via immunoSEQ multiplex PCR, lists solely in-frame clones and lacks some. The sample holds some 250,000 clones, around 85% seen once. Sequencing used PBMCs or T cells enriched from blood (not recorded which). The receptors shown here come from a woman aged 40 to 50 with acute COVID-19.

This clone came up a few times. V is TRBV5-4 and J is TRBJ2-5, with 8 bases matching TRBD2. J lost 5 bases, V lost 4 bases, and 13 bases had no gene match. The length of the CDR3 is 16 residues. Germline V gives CDR1 SGHNT, CDR2 YYREEE (reference sequence). CDR3 sequence (DNA): TGTGCCAGCAGCCCGCCCTTTGCGGGAGGCCCGGAGACCCAGTACTTC. Protein: CASSPPFAGGPETQYF.

The chain couples TRBV9 to TRBJ2-2, with 9 bases matching TRBD1. Trimming took 3 bases from V and 1 from J; bases not matched to a gene: 4. This CDR3 comprises 16 residues. The germline V gene has CDR1 SGDLS and CDR2 YYNGEE. This chain's CDR3 is CASSARTGENTGELFF. CDR3 bases: TGTGCCAGCAGCGCCAGGACAGGGGAGAACACCGGGGAGCTGTTTTTT.

The V call is TRBV5-1, the J call TRBJ1-6; perhaps TRBD1 as D (5 bases). There are 13 residues in the CDR3. Trimming removed 0 bases at V and 7 bases at J, with 5 bases between. From germline, CDR1 is SGHRS and CDR2 YFSETQ. CDR3 loop: CASSLAGNSPLHF. The CDR3, as DNA: TGCGCCAGCAGCTTGGCAGGGAATTCACCCCTCCACTTT.

V and J are TRBV7-9 and TRBJ2-1; 11 nucleotides align to TRBD2. This CDR3 spans 17 amino acids. The germline CDR1 and CDR2 sequences are SEHNR and FQNEAQ (reference sequence). V was clipped by 3 bases and J by 6 bases; unmatched bases: 10. The chain's CDR3 is CASSFGTSGPLGNEQFF. The CDR3 DNA sequence: TGTGCCAGCAGCTTCGGGACTAGCGGCCCTCTGGGCAATGAGCAGTTCTTC.

The sample holds a few counts of this clone. The chain joins TRBV9 to TRBJ2-2; D remains ambiguous. CDR1 and CDR2 (germline): SGDLS, YYNGEE. The ends were cut back, 4 bases at V and 0 bases at J, with 10 bases in the middle. The CDR3 has 15 residues. CDR3 protein: CASSQTKTNTGELFF. The CDR3 DNA is TGTGCCAGCAGCCAGACAAAAACGAACACCGGGGAGCTGTTTTTT. The variable domain in full, with the rest retrieved from reference TRBV9 and TRBJ2-2, is DSGVTQTPKHLITATGQRVTLRCSPRSGDLSVYWYQQSLDQGLQFLIQYYNGEERAKGNILERFSAQQFPDLHSELNLSSLELGDSALYFCASSQTKTNTGELFFGEGSRLTVL.

In its sample, this clone was seen a few times. The chain employs TRBV11-3 and TRBJ2-5, with D tentatively TRBD2 (6 bases). CDR3 size: 14 residues. Germline CDR1 reads SGHNT; CDR2 reads YENEEA. V gave up 5 bases and J gave up 1 base, with 11 bases separating them. For the CDR3, the DNA is TGTGCCAGCAGCGCGGGACGCTCCCAAGAGACCCAGTACTTC. Translated, it gives CASSAGRSQETQYF.

The J gene is TRBJ2-1, the V gene TRBV12-3 or TRBV12-4; D not resolved. V lost 6 bases and J lost 6, with 9 bases in between. This CDR3 comprises 12 residues. The CDR3 sequence is CASRRMGNEQFF. The CDR3 DNA follows: TGTGCCAGCAGGCGGATGGGCAATGAGCAGTTCTTC.

The chain has TRBV27 and TRBJ2-3, with D perhaps matching TRBD2 (5 bases). The germline CDR1 and CDR2 sequences are MNHEY and SMNVEV (reference sequence). The CDR3 extends over 15 amino acids. Between the trimmed V and J ends, which lost 6 bases and 0 bases, there was a span of 13 bases. DNA for the CDR3: TGTGCCAGCAGGATGGACTTCTCTAGCACAGATACGCAGTATTTT. Protein: CASRMDFSSTDTQYF.

This rearrangement joins TRBV19 to TRBJ2-5, with D possibly matching TRBD2 (6 bases). This CDR3 region has 16 residues. The V gene's germline CDR1 is LNHDA and CDR2 SQIVND (reference sequence). V gave up 2 bases and J gave up 5 bases, with 18 bases separating them. CDR3 sequence reads: CASSIRSGTRDETQYF. The DNA of the CDR3 is TGTGCCAGTAGTATAAGATCAGGGACTCGCGACGAGACCCAGTACTTC. Filled out from reference TRBV19 and TRBJ2-5, the complete variable domain reads DGGITQSPKYLFRKEGQNVTLSCEQNLNHDAMYWYRQDPGQGLRLIYYSQIVNDFQKGDIAEGYSVSREKKESFPLTVTSAQKNPTAFYLCASSIRSGTRDETQYFGPGTRLLVL.

The chain links TRBV6-5 to TRBJ2-7; 8 bases agree with TRBD2. Per germline, CDR1 MNHEY and CDR2 SVGAGI. Germline trimming cut 6 bases from V and 4 bases from J; bases unmatched to any gene: 11. The CDR3 has 15 residues. The chain's CDR3 is CASSQQRERSYEQYF. The DNA of the CDR3 is TGTGCCAGCAGCCAGCAGCGGGAGCGGTCTTACGAGCAGTACTTC.

About this clone itself: The sample contains more than one DNA sequence encoding this CDR3. This chain connects TRBV29-1 to TRBJ1-5, with D maybe TRBD1 (5 bases). CDR3 length: 13 residues. Germline V gene data show CDR1 as SQVTM and CDR2 as ANQGSEA. V lost 3 bases, J lost 4 bases, and 10 bases lay in between. The CDR3 reads CSVDQGPNQPQHF. For the CDR3, the DNA is TGCAGCGTTGATCAGGGCCCTAATCAGCCCCAGCATTTT.

About this clone: The same CDR3 arises from other DNA sequences in this sample as well. V is TRBV24-1 and J is TRBJ2-3, with 10 bases lining up with TRBD2. CDR1 is KGHDR and CDR2 is SFDVKD in the germline V gene. V was clipped by 4 bases and J by 3 bases; unmatched bases: 6. CDR3 size: 16 residues. The CDR3 nucleotides read TGTGCCACCAGTGACCTAGCGGGAGTAGGAACAGATACGCAGTATTTT. This codes for CATSDLAGVGTDTQYF.

This clone has just one count. The chain couples TRBV5-1 to TRBJ2-1; D might be TRBD1 (6 bases). V gave up 0 bases and J gave up 9 bases, with 10 bases separating them. The CDR3 runs 13 residues. Germline CDR1 and CDR2: SGHRS and YFSETQ. This chain's CDR3 is CASSLVRGSEQFF. The DNA for the CDR3 is TGCGCCAGCAGCTTGGTCAGGGGCAGTGAGCAGTTCTTC.

This chain joins TRBV18 and TRBJ1-5; 7 bases map to TRBD1. V shed 0 bases, J shed 6 bases, and the junction held 5 bases outside the gene matches. The germline V gene has CDR1 KGHSH and CDR2 LQKENI. This CDR3 has 15 amino acids. CDR3 nucleotide sequence: TGTGCCAGCTCACCACCAGGGGGCGGAGGTCAGCCCCAGCATTTT. The encoded protein is CASSPPGGGGQPQHF.

This clone was picked up one time. This chain uses TRBV29-1 with TRBJ1-2, with TRBD1 matching 7 bases. The junction had 9 bases not matched to a gene; V was cut back by 1 base and J by 7 bases. Germline-derived CDR1 and CDR2 are SQVTM and ANQGSEA. The CDR3 is made up of 14 amino acids. The chain's CDR3 is CSVEVGRGEGGYTF. CDR3 bases: TGCAGCGTTGAAGTAGGCAGGGGGGAAGGTGGCTACACCTTC.

V gene TRBV28 combines with J gene TRBJ2-4, with a weak D call TRBD2 (6 bases). The ends were cut back, 6 bases at V and 8 bases at J, with 20 bases in the middle. The CDR3 is made up of 15 amino acids. Germline CDR1 reads MDHEN; CDR2 reads SYDVKM. CDR3 sequence: CASSRVRTNGDIQYF. The CDR3 DNA sequence: TGTGCCAGCAGCAGGGTACGGACTAATGGGGACATTCAGTACTTC.

The chain is built from TRBV3-1 (or the pseudogene TRBV3-2) and TRBJ2-3, with D hard to call. This CDR3 spans 13 amino acids. Germline CDR1 is LGHDT and CDR2 is YNNKEL (reference sequence). Trimming took 0 bases from V and 4 from J, leaving 5 bases between them. The CDR3 DNA sequence: TGTGCCAGCAGCCAAGATCTGTCAGATACGCAGTATTTT. This sequence encodes CASSQDLSDTQYF.

This clone was seen only once. The J gene is TRBJ2-1, the V gene TRBV7-3; maybe TRBD2 (6 bases). The germline CDR1 and CDR2 sequences are SGHTA and FQGTGA. There are 15 residues in the CDR3. V lost 2 bases and J 8 bases, leaving 16 bases between the germline ends. The CDR3 region is CASSLVGRLGDEQFF. The CDR3 DNA sequence: TGTGCCAGCAGCTTAGTAGGCAGACTAGGTGATGAGCAGTTCTTC.

This clone was observed once. This chain links TRBV6-5 with TRBJ2-7; 10 bases agree with TRBD2. This CDR3 is built from 14 residues. V lost 5 bases, J lost 3 bases, and 4 bases stayed unmatched. Germline assignment: CDR1 MNHEY and CDR2 SVGAGI. The CDR3 DNA reads TGTGCCAGCAGTAAACTAGCGGGACGCTACGAGCAGTACTTC. Its protein is CASSKLAGRYEQYF.

The rearrangement joins TRBV7-8 to TRBJ2-5, with TRBD2 matching 14 bases. The ends lost 5 bases at V and 3 bases at J; junction bases unmatched: 8. The CDR3 has 17 residues. The germline gives CDR1 SGHVS, CDR2 FQNEAQ. The CDR3 protein is CASSERTSGRREETQYF. CDR3 nucleotide sequence: TGTGCCAGCAGCGAAAGGACTAGCGGGAGGAGGGAAGAGACCCAGTACTTC.